This T cell receptor (beta chain) stems from a study of tumor-infiltrating lymphocytes in primary liver carcinoma. Across the study: Spanning 30 to 69 years of age, the patients were men and women.

The input was around 530 ng total RNA; TCR beta cDNA was made from it with a constant-region primer. Modified slightly, ARM-PCR produced TCR beta libraries over three nested multiplex PCR rounds. In the first two PCR rounds, TRBV1-TRBV30 forward primers were paired with a C-beta reverse primer, and each round lasted approximately 10 cycles. TCRdb independently ran MiXCR on the multiplex PCR reads; one entry per CDR3 protein. The repertoire holds under 90,000 distinct CDR3 sequences, with 65% to 80% as singletons. Bulk tissue was left unsorted, and RNA and DNA were co-extracted from approximately 20-30 mg of it. Resecting the tumor surgically was how the patients' primary liver carcinoma was treated. These patients lived with chronic HBV infection and had never been treated. The CDR3 is 13 amino acids. The V gene's germline CDR1 is SGHVS and CDR2 FQNEAQ. A note on this clonotype: The junction and the germline gene differ at one end; a read error may be behind it.

The sample taken for sequencing was liver tumor tissue from sampling region 1. The subset is: tumor region T1, superior pole. The clonotype was recovered from a man aged 40-49 years with primary liver carcinoma and hepatitis B virus infection. The rearrangement joins TRBV7-8 to TRBJ2-2; a weak D match, TRBD2 (5 bases). CDR3 in DNA: TGTACCAGCAGCTTTTCCGACACCGGGGAGCTGTTATTT. This translates into CTSSFSDTGELLF.